The entry below describes one T cell receptor (beta chain). Assay: immunoSEQ multiplex PCR; the TCRdb copy retains only in-frame clones and omits some. The table shows 110,000 to 150,000 clones, with around 90% occurring only once. The sample comes from a study of control samples from healthy donors and cancer patients. The CDR3 runs to 13 residues. Germline-derived CDR1 and CDR2 are MNHEY and SMNVEV (reference sequence). The V and J ends lost 2 bases and 6 bases respectively, with 8 bases between them. This receptor was taken from a man younger than 40 in good health. The chain links TRBV27 to TRBJ2-1, with D hard to call. Sequenced sample: blood. This chain's CDR3 is CASSLRSINEQFF. The CDR3 DNA reads TGTGCCAGCAGTTTAAGGAGTATCAATGAGCAGTTCTTC.